This TCR beta chain came from a study of regulatory T cells in long-lasting Graves disease. Notes on the study in general: Persistent disease preferred TRBV28, TRBJ1-2 and TRBJ2-5.

Specified time point: newly diagnosed GD, antithyroid drugs for less than 3 months. With RNA extracted from PBMCs as input, the TCR library was made. Assembly of TCR beta libraries relied on iRepertoire HTBI primers together with Arm-PCR of CDR3 regions. TCRdb reprocessed the multiplex PCR reads via MiXCR and lists one record per CDR3 protein. The data hold more than 400,000 distinct CDR3 sequences, with 15% to 20% observed a single time. Germline V gene data show CDR1 as SGHAT and CDR2 as FQNNGV. The CDR3 spans 15 residues. This clonotype was detected only once. Its antigen is still unknown. This may come from a read error, since a much larger clone is one base off. These data were likewise used in another study, on T cells in Graves' hyperthyroidism and ophthalmopathy.

The V and J genes are TRBV11-2 and TRBJ2-7; a possible D gene is TRBD2 (5 bases). The TCR was taken from a woman between 25 and 40 years old with Graves disease. The sample was peripheral blood mononuclear cells (PBMCs), taken at new diagnosis, from a patient treated with antithyroid drugs. In DNA form, the CDR3 reads TGTGCCAGCAGTTTTCCTCTTACTAGAGCCTACGAGCCGTACTTC. Translating it yields CASSFPLTRAYEPYF. The variable domain in full, completed from reference TRBV11-2 and TRBJ2-7, reads EAGVAQSPRYKIIEKRQSVAFWCNPISGHATLYWYQQILGQGPKLLIQFQNNGVVDDSQLPKDRFSAERLKGVDSTLKIQPAKLEDSAVYLCASSFPLTRAYEPYFGPGTRLTVT.